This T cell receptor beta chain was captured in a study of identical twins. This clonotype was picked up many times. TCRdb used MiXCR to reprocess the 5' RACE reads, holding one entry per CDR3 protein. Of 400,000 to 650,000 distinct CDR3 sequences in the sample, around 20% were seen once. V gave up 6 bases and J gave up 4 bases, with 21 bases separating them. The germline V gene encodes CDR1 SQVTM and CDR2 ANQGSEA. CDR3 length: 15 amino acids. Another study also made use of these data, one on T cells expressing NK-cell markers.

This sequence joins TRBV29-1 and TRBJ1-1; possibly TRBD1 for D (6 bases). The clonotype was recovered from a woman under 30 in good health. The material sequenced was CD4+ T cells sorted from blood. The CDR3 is CSVRTAISWSTEAFF. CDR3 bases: TGCAGCGTGAGGACAGCTATCTCGTGGAGCACTGAAGCTTTCTTT.